These T cell receptor beta chains were read from a single sample in a study of blood T cell repertoires in COVID-19. Sequencing was performed with immunoSEQ multiplex PCR; in TCRdb, only in-frame clones are kept and a portion is missing. The sample includes approximately 350,000 clones, 65% to 90% of them seen just once. Sequenced: peripheral blood. These receptors were collected from a woman aged 60 to 75 with COVID-19, enrolled during active disease. Both conserved end residues are part of each CDR3. The D gene is left open where the match is weak. For some rows the clone size is stated as once, few or many, or as a class when expanded; others skip it.

cdr3_aa: CASSQLAGGPTDTQYF
cdr3_nt: TGTGCCAGCAGCCAGCTAGCGGGGGGGCCCACAGATACGCAGTATTTT
d_call: TRBD2
j_call: TRBJ2-3
clone_size: .
v_call: TRBV5-4
cdr3_length: 16

cdr3_aa: CASSQDRDSGADTQYF
cdr3_nt: TGCGCCAGCAGCCAAGATCGGGACTCCGGAGCAGATACGCAGTATTTT
d_call: .
j_call: TRBJ2-3
clone_size: .
v_call: TRBV4-1
cdr3_length: 16

cdr3_aa: CASSGGPANTEAFF
cdr3_nt: TGCGCCAGCAGTGGAGGGCCAGCGAACACTGAAGCTTTCTTT
d_call: .
j_call: TRBJ1-1
clone_size: .
v_call: TRBV10-1
cdr3_length: 14

cdr3_aa: CASSVDGGPSRYGYTF
cdr3_nt: TGTGCCAGCAGCGTCGACGGAGGTCCATCTCGGTATGGCTACACCTTC
d_call: .
j_call: TRBJ1-2
clone_size: once
v_call: TRBV7-9
cdr3_length: 16

cdr3_aa: CASSLSGTSGHYNEQFF
cdr3_nt: TGTGCCAGCAGCTTAAGTGGGACTAGCGGACACTACAATGAGCAGTTCTTC
d_call: TRBD2
j_call: TRBJ2-1
clone_size: .
v_call: TRBV7-6
cdr3_length: 17

cdr3_aa: CASSRDRALYNEQFF
cdr3_nt: TGTGCCAGCAGTCGAGACAGGGCCCTTTACAATGAGCAGTTCTTC
d_call: TRBD1
j_call: TRBJ2-1
clone_size: .
v_call: TRBV27
cdr3_length: 15

cdr3_aa: CATTQEGGSFF
cdr3_nt: TGTGCCACTACACAGGAGGGCGGGTCTTTCTTT
d_call: .
j_call: TRBJ1-1
clone_size: .
v_call: TRBV28
cdr3_length: 11

cdr3_aa: CASSYPFRFPDTQYF
cdr3_nt: TGTGCCAGCAGTTACCCCTTTCGGTTCCCAGATACGCAGTATTTT
d_call: .
j_call: TRBJ2-3
clone_size: .
v_call: TRBV6-2/TRBV6-3
cdr3_length: 15

cdr3_aa: CAARLAANTGELFF
cdr3_nt: TGTGCCGCCAGACTAGCGGCGAACACCGGGGAGCTGTTTTTT
d_call: TRBD2
j_call: TRBJ2-2
clone_size: few
v_call: TRBV10-3
cdr3_length: 14

cdr3_aa: CASSLRTQNTEAFF
cdr3_nt: TGTGCCAGCAGCTTAAGGACACAGAACACTGAAGCTTTCTTT
d_call: .
j_call: TRBJ1-1
clone_size: .
v_call: TRBV11-3
cdr3_length: 14

cdr3_aa: CASSSGTPFDEQYF
cdr3_nt: TGTGCCAGCAGCTCCGGGACACCTTTCGACGAGCAGTACTTC
d_call: .
j_call: TRBJ2-7
clone_size: once
v_call: TRBV7-6
cdr3_length: 14

cdr3_aa: CASSSQQNTEAFF
cdr3_nt: TGTGCCAGCAGTTCACAGCAGAACACTGAAGCTTTCTTT
d_call: .
j_call: TRBJ1-1
clone_size: .
v_call: TRBV6-5
cdr3_length: 13

cdr3_aa: CASSGTGYTEAFF
cdr3_nt: TGTGCCAGCAGCGGGACAGGGTACACTGAAGCTTTCTTT
d_call: TRBD1
j_call: TRBJ1-1
clone_size: .
v_call: TRBV2
cdr3_length: 13

cdr3_aa: CASSKEGLAGAHEQFF
cdr3_nt: TGCGCCAGCAGTAAGGAGGGACTAGCGGGGGCCCATGAGCAGTTCTTC
d_call: TRBD2
j_call: TRBJ2-1
clone_size: .
v_call: TRBV5-1
cdr3_length: 16

cdr3_aa: CASGLAGGPLNEQFF
cdr3_nt: TGTGCTAGTGGTCTAGCGGGGGGGCCGCTAAATGAGCAGTTCTTC
d_call: TRBD2
j_call: TRBJ2-1
clone_size: .
v_call: TRBV12-5
cdr3_length: 15

cdr3_aa: CASSLGRTGDTIYF
cdr3_nt: TGTGCCAGCAGCTTAGGCCGGACGGGGGACACCATATATTTT
d_call: .
j_call: TRBJ1-3
clone_size: .
v_call: TRBV7-8
cdr3_length: 14

cdr3_aa: CASRVGQGMGGYTF
cdr3_nt: TGTGCCAGCCGCGTTGGGCAGGGTATGGGGGGCTACACCTTC
d_call: .
j_call: TRBJ1-2
clone_size: .
v_call: TRBV27
cdr3_length: 14

cdr3_aa: CASSRDRAYEQYF
cdr3_nt: TGTGCCAGCAGTCGAGACAGGGCCTACGAGCAGTACTTC
d_call: TRBD1
j_call: TRBJ2-7
clone_size: .
v_call: TRBV12-3/TRBV12-4
cdr3_length: 13

cdr3_aa: CASSSLGGRGYGYTF
cdr3_nt: TGTGCCAGCAGTTCTCTCGGGGGGCGCGGCTATGGCTACACCTTC
d_call: .
j_call: TRBJ1-2
clone_size: .
v_call: TRBV27
cdr3_length: 15

cdr3_aa: CASSLLQGAPYEQYF
cdr3_nt: TGTGCCAGCAGCTTACTGCAGGGCGCTCCCTACGAGCAGTACTTC
d_call: .
j_call: TRBJ2-7
clone_size: few
v_call: TRBV7-3
cdr3_length: 15

cdr3_aa: CASSRGRSGNTIYF
cdr3_nt: TGTGCCAGCAGCAGGGGGAGGTCTGGAAACACCATATATTTT
d_call: .
j_call: TRBJ1-3
clone_size: .
v_call: TRBV7-9
cdr3_length: 14

cdr3_aa: CAMRGTGGFGNTIYF
cdr3_nt: TGTGCCATGAGAGGGACAGGGGGCTTTGGAAACACCATATATTTT
d_call: TRBD1
j_call: TRBJ1-3
clone_size: .
v_call: TRBV10-3
cdr3_length: 15

cdr3_aa: CASSPTGGADSPLHF
cdr3_nt: TGTGCCAGCTCACCAACAGGGGGCGCGGACTCACCCCTCCACTTT
d_call: TRBD1
j_call: TRBJ1-6
clone_size: .
v_call: TRBV18
cdr3_length: 15